This passage covers 6 T cell receptor beta chains from one sample sequenced in a study of control samples from healthy donors and cancer patients. Some clones are missing from TCRdb's copy, which holds only in-frame ones; the method was immunoSEQ multiplex PCR. The sample lists about 21,000 clones; around 80% were seen once. Sample: PBMCs. The receptors stem from a man between 60 and 75 years old with colorectal cancer.

The chain uses TRBV11-2 and TRBJ1-4; perhaps TRBD1 as D (5 bases). CDR1 is SGHAT and CDR2 is FQNNGV in the germline V gene. V was cut by 2 bases and J by 7 bases, with 14 bases left in between. The CDR3 is made up of 15 amino acids. CDR3 DNA sequence: TGTGCCAGCAGCTTAAGGGCAGGGAAAGGTGAAAAACTGTTTTTT. Its translation is CASSLRAGKGEKLFF. The whole variable domain, remainder taken from reference TRBV11-2 and TRBJ1-4, is EAGVAQSPRYKIIEKRQSVAFWCNPISGHATLYWYQQILGQGPKLLIQFQNNGVVDDSQLPKDRFSAERLKGVDSTLKIQPAKLEDSAVYLCASSLRAGKGEKLFFGSGTQLSVL.

The genes are TRBV18 and TRBJ1-2; D not resolved. CDR3 length: 13 residues. Germline lookup yields CDR1 KGHSH and CDR2 LQKENI. Deletions cut 2 bases from V and 6 bases from J, with 10 bases between. The CDR3 loop reads CASSPIGSHGYTF. As DNA, the CDR3 is TGTGCCAGCTCACCAATAGGATCCCATGGCTACACCTTC.

This rearrangement joins TRBV7-2 to TRBJ1-2; 9 bases are a match to TRBD1. The J segment lost 7 bases and the V segment lost 5 bases, leaving 8 bases of the junction unmatched. The CDR3 runs to 14 residues. CDR1 is SGHTA, CDR2 FQGNSA, per germline. The CDR3 region is CASSNSQGAGGYTF. For the CDR3, the DNA is TGTGCCAGCAGCAACTCACAGGGGGCGGGTGGCTACACCTTC.

The V and J genes are TRBV10-2 and TRBJ2-7; D uncertain. This CDR3 contains 12 residues. CDR1 WSHSY and CDR2 SAAADI come from the germline V gene. V lost 5 bases to trimming and J lost 6 bases, with 11 bases between them. CDR3: CASSQDWAEQYV. For the CDR3, the DNA is TGCGCCAGCAGTCAAGACTGGGCCGAGCAGTACGTC.

V usage is TRBV5-1 and J usage is TRBJ1-2, with TRBD1 matching 8 bases. The CDR3 has 12 amino acids. Germline V gives CDR1 SGHRS, CDR2 YFSETQ. V was clipped by 4 bases and J by 10 bases; unmatched bases: 6. The CDR3 coding sequence is TGCGCCAGCAGCCCTTCAGGGGGCATCTACACCTTC. It is translated as CASSPSGGIYTF.

This clone was seen only once. The chain has TRBV30 and TRBJ1-6; D call uncertain. CDR3 length: 11 residues. Germline CDR1 GTSNPN, CDR2 SVGIG (reference sequence). The germline V and J ends were trimmed by 3 bases and 9 bases, with 6 bases remaining between them. CDR3 nucleotide sequence: TGTGCCTGGAGGTCAACTTCACCCCTCCACTTT. Its protein product is CAWRSTSPLHF.